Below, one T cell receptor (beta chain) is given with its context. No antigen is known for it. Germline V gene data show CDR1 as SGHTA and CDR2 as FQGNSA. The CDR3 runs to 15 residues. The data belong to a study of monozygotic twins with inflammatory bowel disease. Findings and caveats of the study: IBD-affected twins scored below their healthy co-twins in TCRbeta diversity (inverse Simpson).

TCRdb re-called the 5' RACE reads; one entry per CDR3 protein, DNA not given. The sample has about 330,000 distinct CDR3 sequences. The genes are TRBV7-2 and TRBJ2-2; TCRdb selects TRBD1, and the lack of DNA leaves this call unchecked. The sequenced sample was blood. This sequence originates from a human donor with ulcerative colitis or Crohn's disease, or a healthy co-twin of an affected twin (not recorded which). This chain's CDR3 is CASSTGTTNTGELFF.